The rows below give T cell receptor beta chains drawn from one sample of a study of T cells in localized non-small cell lung cancer. TCRdb keeps only in-frame clones here, not all; method: immunoSEQ multiplex PCR. Among roughly 84,000 clones, more than 75% were seen once, and the ten largest hold 20% to 25%. The sequencing here drew on peripheral blood, taken before any cancer treatment. The source is a woman aged 35-75 years with stage I squamous cell lung carcinoma. The conserved cysteine and the conserved F or W are not part of the CDR3 here. Fields, in order: CDR3 length, V gene, clone size, J gene, CDR3 protein. A clone size is listed for some rows: how often the clone was seen (once, few, many), or a class if it is expanded.

13	TRBV27	-	TRBJ2-5	ASSLLAGAQETQY
12	TRBV27	-	TRBJ1-5	ASSPSTGNQPQH
14	TRBV5-1	-	TRBJ2-7	ASSLEVGGGSYEQY
12	TRBV6-5	-	TRBJ2-7	ASSPSGRGREQY
12	TRBV9	-	TRBJ2-5	ASSPWAGQETQY
13	TRBV10-2	-	TRBJ1-6	ASRSDIGGNSPLH
12	TRBV7-2	-	TRBJ2-3	ASILGGFADTQY
13	TRBV2	once	TRBJ2-6	ASTLLGSGANVLT
11	TRBV18	-	TRBJ2-1	ASSPKTSGEQF
14	TRBV5-1	-	TRBJ1-3	ASSLVTGGVGNTIY
13	TRBV5-1	-	TRBJ1-1	ASSPYHDMNTEAF
11	TRBV6-1	once	TRBJ1-5	ASSEVANQPQH
11	TRBV29-1	few	TRBJ1-5	SVAEHSNQPQH
13	TRBV23-1	once	TRBJ2-3	ASSGDRAATDTQY
14	TRBV7-9	-	TRBJ2-2	ASSSDLGLNSGELF
11	TRBV5-5	-	TRBJ2-7	ASSGGLKGEQY
14	TRBV15	-	TRBJ2-7	ATSSPPKTGGHEQY
10	TRBV15	once	TRBJ1-5	ATSRDSQPQH
12	TRBV2	-	TRBJ1-5	ATQGQGNNQPQH
13	TRBV12-5	-	TRBJ2-3	ASGLVPGLQDTQY
13	TRBV5-6	-	TRBJ2-5	ASSWALWMQETQY
13	TRBV6-5	-	TRBJ1-1	ASIPPGHSNTEAF
11	TRBV15	-	TRBJ2-3	ATSRTGRDTQY
15	TRBV7-9	-	TRBJ2-4	ASSPLVGAGAKNIQY
14	TRBV19	-	TRBJ2-3	ASRRVADASTDTQY
9	TRBV19	-	TRBJ1-2	ASFTGRGYT
8	TRBV20-1	once	TRBJ2-1	SATAGEQF
13	TRBV11-2	-	TRBJ2-3	ASSVRERSTDTQY
13	TRBV6-5	few	TRBJ1-5	ASSQPGTGYQPQH
12	TRBV19	few	TRBJ1-4	ASSRTDSYEKLF
11	TRBV7-9	-	TRBJ1-6	ASSLDSFTPLH
9	TRBV6-5	few	TRBJ1-1	ASSYGGEAF
13	TRBV6-5	-	TRBJ1-5	ASSYFSVGGQPQH
11	TRBV5-1	-	TRBJ1-1	ASSGEGGLEAF
11	TRBV15	-	TRBJ1-5	ATSSTGDQPQH
13	TRBV7-6	-	TRBJ2-5	ASSPGSGQQETQY
11	TRBV18	-	TRBJ2-7	ASSPYSGYEQY
13	TRBV4-1	-	TRBJ1-2	ASSQDWAANYGYT
12	TRBV29-1	-	TRBJ1-5	SAATTAGGQPQH
13	TRBV19	-	TRBJ1-5	ASSIEDRRNQPQH
11	TRBV5-1	-	TRBJ2-5	ASSSQGRETQY
12	TRBV19	once	TRBJ1-1	ASIGVGKVTEAF
12	TRBV9	-	TRBJ2-7	ASSPSSSSYEQY
12	TRBV6-5	-	TRBJ2-3	ASRLQGFTDTQY
13	TRBV10-2	few	TRBJ1-3	ASSEGASSGNTIY
11	TRBV5-1	-	TRBJ2-7	ASSLDSLYEQY
13	TRBV6-5	once	TRBJ2-7	ASSDAGGRVYEQY
10	TRBV5-8	-	TRBJ1-6	ASSLDEAPLH
18	TRBV4-1	-	TRBJ1-2	ASSQEIGGRGVSTNYGYT
10	TRBV19	-	TRBJ1-2	ATGRQDYGYT
12	TRBV19	-	TRBJ2-3	ASSPRTRTDTQY
12	TRBV5-1	-	TRBJ2-2	ASMEKANTGELF
13	TRBV5-1	-	TRBJ1-4	ASSPGVTTNEKLF
14	TRBV11-2	-	TRBJ2-5	ASSFLAGGTQETQY